What follows are 5 T cell receptor beta chains derived from one specimen sequenced in a study of blood T cell repertoires in COVID-19. TCRdb keeps only in-frame clones here, not all; method: immunoSEQ multiplex PCR. The top ten clones hold less than 3.5% of a sample with about 300,000 clones, around 92% of them seen once. The sequencing sample was made of PBMCs or T cells enriched from blood (not recorded which). The source of these receptors is a woman in her fifties or sixties who had been exposed to COVID-19.

This clone appeared a few times. The chain combines TRBV28 with TRBJ1-2; 7 bases agree with TRBD1. Germline CDR1 MDHEN, CDR2 SYDVKM. The J segment lost 0 bases and the V segment lost 6 bases, leaving 10 bases of the junction unmatched. The CDR3 is made up of 16 amino acids. CDR3 DNA sequence: TGTGCCAGCAGATTCCAGGGGGTTGAAGCTAACTATGGCTACACCTTC. The encoded protein is CASRFQGVEANYGYTF.

In nucleotides, the CDR3 is TGTGCCAGCAGCCAGGGACAGGTCAACGGGGAGCTGTTTTTT. This gives the protein CASSQGQVNGELFF. The chain couples TRBV5-5 to TRBJ2-2; the match to TRBD1 covers 8 bases. Germline-derived CDR1 and CDR2 are SGHKS and YYEKEE (reference sequence). The CDR3 sequence is 14 residues long. Trimming removed 4 bases from V and 7 bases from J; junction bases left unmatched: 6.

This rearrangement joins TRBV6-5 to TRBJ1-1, with 7 bases aligning to TRBD1. Germline trimming cut 6 bases from V and 2 bases from J; bases unmatched to any gene: 6. The CDR3 has 14 residues. Germline lookup yields CDR1 MNHEY and CDR2 SVGAGI. CDR3: CASSQHRGNTEAFF. The CDR3 coding sequence is TGTGCCAGCAGCCAACACAGGGGAAACACTGAAGCTTTCTTT.

This chain uses TRBV5-8 with TRBJ2-2; 10 bases are a match to TRBD1. Trimming at V came to 3 bases and at J to 5 bases, leaving 7 bases not matched to a gene. Germline V CDR1 and CDR2: SGHTS, YDEGEE. CDR3 length equals 16 residues. The CDR3 here is CASSYDRGRVTGELFF. The CDR3 DNA is TGTGCCAGCAGCTACGACAGGGGGCGTGTGACCGGGGAGCTGTTTTTT.

This rearrangement joins TRBV3-1 (or the pseudogene TRBV3-2) to TRBJ1-1; a possible D gene is TRBD1 (6 bases). Germline CDR1 and CDR2: LGHDT and YNNKEL (reference sequence). The CDR3 loop spans 16 amino acids. Trimming removed 1 base at V and 0 bases at J, with 12 bases between. CDR3 amino acids: CASSQGSGVMNTEAFF. CDR3 DNA: TGTGCCAGCAGCCAAGGATCAGGGGTCATGAACACTGAAGCTTTCTTT.